This T cell receptor beta chain is from a study of graft-versus-host responses after intestinal transplantation. As regards this clone: No antigen is known for it.

Study-wide results and caveats: There were GvH clones found in recipient marrow, and some of them appeared first in ileum or blood.

Here immunoSEQ multiplex PCR was the method, and the copy in TCRdb shows in-frame clones only, minus some. The sample lists fewer than 20,000 clones; 95% were seen once. This material consisted of PBMCs, taken 23 days after intestinal transplant. The receptor comes from a human patient who received an intestinal transplant, so some T cells may come from the graft donor.

The CDR3 loop reads CASRDPYNEQFF. CDR3 DNA: TGTGCCAGCAGGGACCCCTACAATGAGCAGTTCTTC. The chain employs TRBV27 and TRBJ2-1; D gene ambiguous. The CDR3 sequence is 12 residues long. V was pared by 6 bases and J by 2 bases, with 5 bases between. Looked up from germline, CDR1 is MNHEY and CDR2 is SMNVEV (reference sequence).